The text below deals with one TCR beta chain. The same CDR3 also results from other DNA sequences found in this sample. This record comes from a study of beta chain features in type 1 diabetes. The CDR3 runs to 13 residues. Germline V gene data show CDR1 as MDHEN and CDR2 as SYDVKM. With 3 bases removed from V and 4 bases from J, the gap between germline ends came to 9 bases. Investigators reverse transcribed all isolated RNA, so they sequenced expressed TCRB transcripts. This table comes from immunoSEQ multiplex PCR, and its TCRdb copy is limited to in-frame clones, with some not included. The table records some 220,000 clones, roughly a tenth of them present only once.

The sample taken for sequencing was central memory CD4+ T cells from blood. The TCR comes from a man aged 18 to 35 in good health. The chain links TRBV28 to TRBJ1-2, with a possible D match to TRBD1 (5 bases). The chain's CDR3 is CASSLQGSYGYTF. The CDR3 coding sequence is TGTGCCAGCAGTTTGCAGGGATCCTATGGCTACACCTTC.